Listed below are T cell receptor beta chains from one sample, sequenced in a study of T cell repertoires in cytomegalovirus infection. One entry per CDR3 protein, called by TCRdb with MiXCR from the reads. The profile shows under 850,000 distinct CDR3 sequences, roughly a third of them singletons. What these receptors recognize is not known. The sequencing used cultured PBMCs, collected from culture after CMV antigen stimulation. The origin of the receptors is a human donor in good health (CMV status not recorded). Some clones in this sample may be carry-over from other donors' samples. Each CDR3 is given without its conserved first and last residue.

j_call v_call cdr3_aa
TRBJ2-5 TRBV15 ATSRGFGTSSQETQY
TRBJ2-1 TRBV28 ASSSGTGDYNEQF
TRBJ1-1 TRBV4-3 ASSQTSRVTEAF
TRBJ2-3 TRBV5-4 ASSLANQHTQY
TRBJ2-3 TRBV7-2 ASSLDLGARTATQY
TRBJ2-5 TRBV7-2 ASSLGTAGQETQY
TRBJ2-4 TRBV7-6 ASSSQKNIQY
TRBJ2-3 TRBV5-4 ASSTGVITDTQY
TRBJ2-3 TRBV5-1 ASSLELAGNGDTQY
TRBJ2-7 TRBV6-2/TRBV6-3 ASSRQGVYEQY
TRBJ2-7 TRBV7-9 ASSLALVVDEQY
TRBJ2-2 TRBV11-2 ASEMLTGELF
TRBJ2-1 TRBV6-2/TRBV6-3 ASGPTGYEQF
TRBJ2-1 TRBV12-3/TRBV12-4 ASTRTSDEQF
TRBJ2-7 TRBV11-2 ASSISQGPIYEQY
TRBJ2-7 TRBV20-1 TGTSGSYEQY
TRBJ1-2 TRBV5-4 ASSSIRDRGRPNYGYT
TRBJ2-7 TRBV6-1 ASKGASSYEQY